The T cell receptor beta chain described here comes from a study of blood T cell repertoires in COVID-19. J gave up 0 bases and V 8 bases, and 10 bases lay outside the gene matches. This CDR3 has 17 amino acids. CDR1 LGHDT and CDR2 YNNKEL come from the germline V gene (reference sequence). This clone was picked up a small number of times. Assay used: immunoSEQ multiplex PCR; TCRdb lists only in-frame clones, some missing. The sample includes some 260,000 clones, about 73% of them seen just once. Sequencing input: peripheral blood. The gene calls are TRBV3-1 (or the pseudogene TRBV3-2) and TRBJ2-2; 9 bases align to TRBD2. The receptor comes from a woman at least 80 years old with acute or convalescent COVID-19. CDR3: CASRGLAGIANTGELFF. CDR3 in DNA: TGTGCCAGCCGAGGGCTAGCGGGGATAGCGAACACCGGGGAGCTGTTTTTT.